These T cell receptor beta chains were read from a single sample in a study of T cells in Graves' hyperthyroidism and ophthalmopathy. TCRdb reprocessed the multiplex PCR reads with MiXCR, giving one entry per CDR3 protein. The sample has roughly 570,000 distinct CDR3 sequences, roughly 46% seen once; the top ten hold under 20%. The sample taken for sequencing was peripheral blood or thyroid tissue (not recorded which). These receptors were obtained from an adult woman with Graves' disease, either hyperthyroidism or ophthalmopathy (not recorded which). CDR3s include the opening cysteine and the closing phenylalanine or tryptophan. Fields, in order: CDR3 length, clone size, J gene, V gene, D gene, CDR3 DNA, CDR3 protein. D genes are given only for firm matches. Part of the rows lack a size; the others show once, few, many or a class for expanded clones.

17	many	TRBJ1-1	TRBV7-3	TRBD1	TGTGCCAGCAGCCCTAATTTACGGGGGACAGTGAACACTGAAGCTTTCTTT	CASSPNLRGTVNTEAFF
14	NA	TRBJ2-7	TRBV2	TRBD1	TGTGCCAGCATTCTGGACAGGTCCCACTACGAGCAGTACTTC	CASILDRSHYEQYF
13	NA	TRBJ2-7	TRBV9	TRBD2	TGTGCCAGCAGCCGGACTAGTATTGACGAGCAGTACTTC	CASSRTSIDEQYF
14	few	TRBJ1-1	TRBV28	TRBD1	TGTGCCAGCAGTTCACAGGGGGGAAGTTTGAGAGCTTTCTTT	CASSSQGGSLRAFF
14	many	TRBJ1-5	TRBV3-1	NA	TGTGCCAGCAGCTCCCCGGGACACTATCAGCCCCAGCATTTT	CASSSPGHYQPQHF
18	NA	TRBJ1-4	TRBV10-3	TRBD1	TGTGCCATCAGACCGGGACAGGGGTCCTACGCAACTAATGAAAAACTGTTTTTT	CAIRPGQGSYATNEKLFF
14	many	TRBJ1-1	TRBV9	NA	TGTGCCAGCAGCGTAGTTGCAGAGAACACTGAAGCTTTCTTT	CASSVVAENTEAFF
15	NA	TRBJ2-6	TRBV7-2	NA	TGTGCCAGCAGCTTAGTGGCAGCTGGGGCCAACGTCCTGACTTTC	CASSLVAAGANVLTF
16	NA	TRBJ1-5	TRBV19	NA	TGTGCCAGTAGTATAATCACCGGGCCTCTCAATCAGCCCCAGCATTTT	CASSIITGPLNQPQHF
15	NA	TRBJ1-6	TRBV10-3	TRBD1	TGTGCCATCAGATCAACCACAGGGGGAAAATCACCCCTCCACTTT	CAIRSTTGGKSPLHF
15	NA	TRBJ2-3	TRBV5-6	NA	TGTGCCAGCAGCTTGAAGCAGGGTGGGACAGATACGCAGTATTTT	CASSLKQGGTDTQYF
14	NA	TRBJ2-3	TRBV14	NA	TGTGCCAGCAGCCAAGTCTACAGCACAGATACGCAGTATTTT	CASSQVYSTDTQYF
12	NA	TRBJ1-1	TRBV20-1	NA	TGCAGTGCTAGTGGCGGTTCGGATGAAGCTTTCTTT	CSASGGSDEAFF
14	many	TRBJ1-5	TRBV6-1	NA	TGTGCCAGCGTGGGACACCGGAGCAATCAGCCCCAGCATTTT	CASVGHRSNQPQHF
13	many	TRBJ2-7	TRBV11-2	NA	TGTGCCAGCAGCTTAGTGCCCCACGACGAGCAGTACTTC	CASSLVPHDEQYF
12	NA	TRBJ1-2	TRBV11-2	NA	TGTGCCAGCAGGGTTCTGGAGGCGGGCTACACCTTC	CASRVLEAGYTF
14	NA	TRBJ2-5	TRBV5-4	TRBD2	TGTGCCAGCAGTTATCCTAGCGGGTCAATGGCCCAGTACTTC	CASSYPSGSMAQYF
15	NA	TRBJ1-6	TRBV20-1	NA	TGCAGTGCTACGAAGTCGGAGCTAAATAATTCACCCCTCCACTTT	CSATKSELNNSPLHF
16	NA	TRBJ1-2	TRBV13	NA	TGTGCCAGCAGCTTAGGCCCCCCCGACGGTTCCTATGGCTACACCTTC	CASSLGPPDGSYGYTF
12	NA	TRBJ1-2	TRBV5-1	TRBD1	TGCGCCAGCAGCCCGGGACAGAGTGGCTACACCTTC	CASSPGQSGYTF
14	NA	TRBJ2-7	TRBV5-1	NA	TGCGCCAGCAGCTTGGAGGACGGGCACTACGAGCAGTACTTC	CASSLEDGHYEQYF
15	NA	TRBJ1-5	TRBV10-3	NA	TGTGCCATCAGGGCTTCTACGGATAGCAATCAGCCCCAGCATTTT	CAIRASTDSNQPQHF
15	NA	TRBJ1-3	TRBV19	NA	TGTGCCAGTAGTCTGACATCCGGCTCTGGAAACACCATATATTTT	CASSLTSGSGNTIYF
11	NA	TRBJ2-2	TRBV5-8	NA	TGTGCCAGCACCATGGGCGGGGAGCTGTTTTTT	CASTMGGELFF
12	few	TRBJ1-4	TRBV15	NA	TGTGCCACCAGCAGAGGCGGTGAAAAACTGTTTTTT	CATSRGGEKLFF
14	NA	TRBJ1-2	TRBV7-9	NA	TGTGCCAGCAGTCCCACAACAGACTTCTATGGCTACACCTTC	CASSPTTDFYGYTF
16	many	TRBJ1-5	TRBV12-3/TRBV12-4	NA	TGTGCCAGCCAATTCGGAGCAGGGGCTAGCAATCAGCCCCAGCATTTT	CASQFGAGASNQPQHF
16	many	TRBJ2-7	TRBV7-8	NA	TGTGCCAGCAGTCCCGGGGGGGGACAGGGCTCCTACGAGCAGTACTTC	CASSPGGGQGSYEQYF
11	NA	TRBJ1-5	TRBV20-1	NA	TGCAGTGCTAGAGGCAGGGCGGACCAGCATTTT	CSARGRADQHF
14	NA	TRBJ1-1	TRBV7-3	NA	TGTGCCAGCAGCTTAAGGGGGATTGGCACTGAAGCTTTCTTT	CASSLRGIGTEAFF
15	NA	TRBJ1-2	TRBV3-1	NA	TGTGCCAGCAGCCATAAAGTCGATAAATCTAATGGCTACACCTTC	CASSHKVDKSNGYTF
20	many	TRBJ2-5	TRBV7-2	NA	TGTGCCAGCAGCTTTTGGGGGGACATTTTATTGACCCGGCATTCGGAGACCCAGTACTTC	CASSFWGDILLTRHSETQYF